These T cell receptor beta chains were read from a single sample in a study of monozygotic twins with inflammatory bowel disease. TCRdb reworked the 5' RACE reads into one entry per CDR3 protein, no DNA. The listing records approximately 200,000 distinct CDR3 sequences. Sequencing was carried out using blood. These receptors were obtained from a human donor with ulcerative colitis or Crohn's disease, or a healthy co-twin of an affected twin (not recorded which). The CDR3 runs from the conserved cysteine through the conserved F or W. The order of the fields is V gene, J gene, CDR3 protein.

v_gene: TRBV5-1
j_gene: TRBJ1-3
CDR3aa: CASSRETSGNTIYF

v_gene: TRBV5-1
j_gene: TRBJ1-6
CDR3aa: CASAGDENSPLHF

v_gene: TRBV29-1
j_gene: TRBJ2-5
CDR3aa: CSAVLSGGETQYF

v_gene: TRBV11-3
j_gene: TRBJ1-1
CDR3aa: CASSLGEGAHTEAFF

v_gene: TRBV12-3/TRBV12-4
j_gene: TRBJ1-3
CDR3aa: CASSLGNRGGSGNTIYF

v_gene: TRBV7-6
j_gene: TRBJ1-2
CDR3aa: CASSREANYGYTF

v_gene: TRBV3-1
j_gene: TRBJ2-2
CDR3aa: CASGRWNTGELFF

v_gene: TRBV6-1
j_gene: TRBJ1-4
CDR3aa: CASTGDRAPEKLFF

v_gene: TRBV15
j_gene: TRBJ1-1
CDR3aa: CATSRDGSVAEAFF

v_gene: TRBV3-1
j_gene: TRBJ1-4
CDR3aa: CASSPSMVGEKLFF

v_gene: TRBV12-3/TRBV12-4
j_gene: TRBJ1-1
CDR3aa: CASTPLWGTEAFF

v_gene: TRBV7-9
j_gene: TRBJ2-5
CDR3aa: CASSLAEGTQETQYF

v_gene: TRBV5-4
j_gene: TRBJ2-1
CDR3aa: CASSPGGFRDEQFF

v_gene: TRBV7-9
j_gene: TRBJ2-1
CDR3aa: CASSLAHPFSYNEQFF

v_gene: TRBV5-1
j_gene: TRBJ1-2
CDR3aa: CASSLVGLNYGYTF

v_gene: TRBV12-3/TRBV12-4
j_gene: TRBJ2-3
CDR3aa: CASRDTDTQYF